Sequencing of this T cell receptor beta chain was carried out in a study of T-cell memory formation after mild COVID-19. This clonotype was observed a few times. Using its own MiXCR run on the 5' RACE reads, TCRdb lists one record per CDR3 protein. The sample records more than 75,000 distinct CDR3 sequences, about 23% being singletons. Germline loops: CDR1 MGHRA, CDR2 YSYEKL. Trimming left V 3 bases short and J 7 bases short, with 7 bases between. This CDR3 contains 12 residues. The TCR was taken from a man younger than 30 who had mild COVID-19 (a few samples of this study predate the infection). Cell type and time point are not known. This chain links TRBV4-1 with TRBJ2-1; a weak D match, TRBD2 (6 bases). Source material: PBMCs or a T cell subset sorted from them (not recorded which). Here the CDR3 reads CASSQEGNEQFF. The CDR3 DNA sequence: TGCGCCAGCAGCCAGGAGGGGAATGAGCAGTTCTTC.